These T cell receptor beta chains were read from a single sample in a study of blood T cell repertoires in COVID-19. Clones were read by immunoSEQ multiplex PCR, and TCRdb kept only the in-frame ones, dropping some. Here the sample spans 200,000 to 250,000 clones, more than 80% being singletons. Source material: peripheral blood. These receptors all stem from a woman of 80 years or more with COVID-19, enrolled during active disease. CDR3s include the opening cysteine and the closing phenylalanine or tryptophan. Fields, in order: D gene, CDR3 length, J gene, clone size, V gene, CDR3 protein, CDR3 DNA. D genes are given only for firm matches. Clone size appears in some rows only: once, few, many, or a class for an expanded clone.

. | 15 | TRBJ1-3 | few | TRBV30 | CAWNPRGRLGNTIYF | TGTGCCTGGAACCCGCGGGGGCGGTTGGGAAACACCATATATTTT
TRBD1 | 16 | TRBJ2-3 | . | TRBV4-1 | CASSQRSQGATDTQYF | TGCGCCAGCAGCCAAAGGTCACAGGGGGCTACAGATACGCAGTATTTT
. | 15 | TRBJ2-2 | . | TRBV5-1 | CASSLALPNTGELFF | TGCGCCAGCAGCTTGGCACTTCCTAACACCGGGGAGCTGTTTTTT
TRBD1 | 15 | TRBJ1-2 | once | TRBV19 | CASSIAGTGDTGYTF | TGTGCCAGTAGTATAGCAGGGACAGGTGATACTGGCTACACCTTC
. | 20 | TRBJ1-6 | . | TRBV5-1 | CASSLTPILLPGAYNSPLHF | TGCGCCAGCAGCTTGACCCCTATCCTCTTGCCGGGAGCCTATAATTCACCCCTCCACTTT
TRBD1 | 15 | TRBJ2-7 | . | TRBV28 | CASSLRGRTSYEQYF | TGTGCCAGCAGTTTAAGGGGGCGGACCTCCTACGAGCAGTACTTC
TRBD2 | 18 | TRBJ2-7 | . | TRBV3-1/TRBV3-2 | CASSQLPAPSGRSYEQYF | TGTGCCAGCAGCCAACTACCCGCGCCTAGCGGGAGGTCTTACGAGCAGTACTTC
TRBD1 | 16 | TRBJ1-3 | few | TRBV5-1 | CASSWGQGARGNTIYF | TGCGCCAGCAGCTGGGGACAGGGGGCGCGAGGAAACACCATATATTTT
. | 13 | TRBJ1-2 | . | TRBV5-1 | CASTVAQGRGYTF | TGCGCCAGCACCGTGGCCCAGGGCCGCGGCTACACCTTC
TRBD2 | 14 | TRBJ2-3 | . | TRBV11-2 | CASHGGARTYTQYF | TGTGCCTCACACGGGGGGGCAAGAACATATACGCAGTATTTT
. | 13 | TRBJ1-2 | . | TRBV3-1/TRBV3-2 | CASSQAVNYGYTF | TGTGCCAGCAGTCAAGCAGTCAACTATGGCTACACCTTC
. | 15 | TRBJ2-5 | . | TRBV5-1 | CASSLGQGWQETQYF | TGCGCCAGCAGCTTGGGGCAGGGGTGGCAAGAGACCCAGTACTTC
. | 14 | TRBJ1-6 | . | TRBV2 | CASSSTAYNSPLHF | TGTGCCAGCAGTTCAACAGCCTATAATTCACCCCTCCACTTT
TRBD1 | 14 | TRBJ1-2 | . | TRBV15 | CATSRDETGLGYTF | TGTGCCACCAGCAGAGATGAGACAGGGCTTGGCTACACCTTC
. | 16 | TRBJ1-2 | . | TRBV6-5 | CASSYGGGRLGNGYTF | TGTGCCAGCAGTTACGGGGGGGGGCGCTTGGGTAATGGCTACACCTTC
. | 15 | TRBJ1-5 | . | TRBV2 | CASRPIAGPNQPQHF | TGTGCCAGCAGGCCCATCGCGGGGCCGAATCAGCCCCAGCATTTT
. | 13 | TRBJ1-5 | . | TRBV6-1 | CASSERLRRPQHF | TGTGCCAGCAGTGAGCGACTGAGGCGACCCCAGCATTTT
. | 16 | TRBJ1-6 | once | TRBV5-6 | CASSFYGDSYNSPLHF | TGTGCCAGCAGCTTTTACGGAGACTCCTATAATTCACCCCTCCACTTT
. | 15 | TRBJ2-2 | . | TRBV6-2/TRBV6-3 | CASSPGLPNTGELFF | TGTGCCAGCAGCCCGGGACTCCCGAACACCGGGGAGCTGTTTTTT
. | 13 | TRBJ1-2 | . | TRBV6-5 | CASSFIQAHGYTF | TGTGCCAGCAGTTTTATACAGGCCCATGGCTACACCTTC
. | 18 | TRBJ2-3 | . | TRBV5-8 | CASSLHSGTRRPTDTQYF | TGTGCCAGCAGCTTGCATAGCGGAACACGCCGGCCCACAGATACGCAGTATTTT
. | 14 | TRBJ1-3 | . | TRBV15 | CATSRDPGSNDIYF | TGTGCCACCAGCAGAGATCCGGGATCTAATGACATATATTTT
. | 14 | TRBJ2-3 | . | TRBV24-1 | CATSDPRRADTQYF | TGTGCCACCAGTGATCCCCGGAGAGCAGATACGCAGTATTTT
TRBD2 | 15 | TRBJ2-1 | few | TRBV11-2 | CASSPLAGAPTEQFF | TGTGCCAGCAGCCCCCTAGCGGGGGCCCCCACTGAGCAGTTCTTC
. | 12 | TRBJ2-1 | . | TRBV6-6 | CASSYSINEQFF | TGTGCCAGCAGTTACTCCATCAATGAGCAGTTCTTC
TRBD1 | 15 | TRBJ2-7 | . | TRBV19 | CASSRGDRGSYEQYF | TGTGCCAGTAGTCGAGGGGACAGGGGTTCCTACGAGCAGTACTTC
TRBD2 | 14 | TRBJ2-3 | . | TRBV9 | CASSVVSGPDTQYF | TGTGCCAGCAGCGTAGTTAGCGGGCCAGATACGCAGTATTTT
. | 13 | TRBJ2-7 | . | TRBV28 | CASSSLGPYEQYF | TGTGCCAGCAGCTCTCTAGGCCCCTACGAGCAGTACTTC
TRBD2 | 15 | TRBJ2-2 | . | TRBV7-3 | CASSLTGLAVGELFF | TGTGCCAGCAGCTTAACGGGACTAGCGGTCGGGGAGCTGTTTTTT
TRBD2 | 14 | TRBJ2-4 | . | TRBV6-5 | CASQAGGFKNIQYF | TGTGCCAGTCAAGCGGGAGGGTTCAAAAACATTCAGTACTTC
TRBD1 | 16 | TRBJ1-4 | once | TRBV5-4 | CASSFGTGGGSEKLFF | TGTGCCAGCAGCTTTGGTACAGGGGGAGGCTCTGAAAAACTGTTTTTT
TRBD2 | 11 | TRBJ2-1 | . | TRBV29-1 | CSGEERDAQFF | TGCAGCGGGGAAGAGCGGGATGCACAGTTCTTC